These T cell receptor beta chains were read from a single sample in a study of T-cell memory formation after mild COVID-19. Each CDR3 protein gets one entry after TCRdb re-called the 5' RACE reads with MiXCR. The table shows about 250,000 distinct CDR3 sequences, with around 17% occurring only once. The sequenced material came from PBMCs or a T cell subset sorted from them (not recorded which). The receptors shown here come from a young man who had mild COVID-19 (a few samples of this study predate the infection). Cell type and time point are not known. Each CDR3 is given with its conserved first and last residue. The D gene is left open where the match is weak. Clone size is shown for a subset of rows, as once, few, many or a class of expanded clone.

V	J	size	D	DNA	CDR3
TRBV24-1	TRBJ2-2	.	.	TGTGCCACCAGTGATCAAGGTCCCGGGGAGCTGTTTTTT	CATSDQGPGELFF
TRBV6-1	TRBJ1-2	.	.	TGTGCCAGCACCCCATCGGGGGGCGACTATGGCTACACCTTC	CASTPSGGDYGYTF
TRBV5-1	TRBJ2-5	.	.	TGCGCCAGCAGCTTCAGGATGCCTCAAGAGACCCAGTACTTC	CASSFRMPQETQYF
TRBV9	TRBJ2-3	.	.	TGTGCCAGCGGAGAACGGGGAAACACAGATACGCAGTATTTT	CASGERGNTDTQYF
TRBV4-3	TRBJ1-1	few	.	TGCGCCAGCAGCCAGTCTAAGGGGCTCAGCAGGACTGAAGCTTTCTTT	CASSQSKGLSRTEAFF
TRBV20-1	TRBJ2-5	.	.	TGCAGTGTTAATGGTGGGGGAGGTGACCAAGAGACCCAGTACTTC	CSVNGGGGDQETQYF
TRBV11-2	TRBJ2-1	few	TRBD2	TGTGCCAGCAGCTTAGAAGGGAGGGGAAAATACAATGAGCAGTTCTTC	CASSLEGRGKYNEQFF
TRBV5-1	TRBJ2-1	.	TRBD2	TGCGCCAGCAGCTTGGGATCGGGGGGCTACAATGAGCAGTTCTTC	CASSLGSGGYNEQFF
TRBV27	TRBJ1-6	.	.	TGTGCCAGCACTGGGGTCGGAGGCACCGATTCACCCCTCCACTTT	CASTGVGGTDSPLHF
TRBV20-1	TRBJ2-2	.	.	TGCAGTGCTAGTCTCCCAGGCAGGACCACCGGGGAGCTGTTTTTT	CSASLPGRTTGELFF
TRBV6-5	TRBJ1-3	.	.	TGTGCCAGCAGGTCGGAGGGAAACACCATATATTTT	CASRSEGNTIYF
TRBV28	TRBJ2-1	.	TRBD2	TGTGCCAGCCCTCCCCCGGCTAGCGGGAACAATGAGCAGTTCTTC	CASPPPASGNNEQFF
TRBV18	TRBJ2-5	few	.	TGTGCCAGCTCACCAGTCGGAGGGGAGACCCAGTACTTC	CASSPVGGETQYF
TRBV7-9	TRBJ2-3	.	.	TGTGCCAGCAGCCAAAAGGATGTTAGCGACAACACAGATACGCAGTATTTT	CASSQKDVSDNTDTQYF
TRBV29-1	TRBJ2-3	few	.	TGCAGCGCGCCGGCCCAGGGAGATACGCAGTATTTT	CSAPAQGDTQYF
TRBV25-1	TRBJ1-6	.	TRBD1	TGTGCCAGCAGTGAGCCCGGGACAGGGAATAATTCACCCCTCCACTTT	CASSEPGTGNNSPLHF
TRBV20-1	TRBJ2-7	few	.	TGCAGTGTCCGGACGGGGGAGAGAAGGCACGAGCAGTACTTC	CSVRTGERRHEQYF
TRBV20-1	TRBJ2-5	.	.	TGCAGCCTCTCCAGGGGCCAAGAGACCCAGTACTTC	CSLSRGQETQYF
TRBV20-1	TRBJ2-2	many	.	TGCAGTGCAACCGGGACGAGGAACACCGGGGAGCTGTTTTTT	CSATGTRNTGELFF
TRBV5-1	TRBJ1-1	once	.	TGCGCCAGCAGCTTGTGGGCAGCTACAACCCGAGGGGCTTTCTTT	CASSLWAATTRGAFF
TRBV10-3	TRBJ2-3	.	TRBD2	TGTGCCACGGTGGGATCTAGCGGGGGTACAGATACGCAGTATTTT	CATVGSSGGTDTQYF
TRBV4-3	TRBJ1-1	few	.	TGCGCCAGCAGCCAAGAAGTAGGCGGGCTGAAAGGCGCTGAAGCTTTCTTT	CASSQEVGGLKGAEAFF
TRBV15	TRBJ2-5	few	TRBD2	TGTGCCACCAGCACTCACCGTAGCGGGGGTCGAGAGACCCAGTACTTC	CATSTHRSGGRETQYF
TRBV5-1	TRBJ1-6	.	.	TGCGCCAGCAGTCTTTCTAGGGCCGACTATAATTCACCCCTCCACTTT	CASSLSRADYNSPLHF
TRBV7-9	TRBJ2-3	few	.	TGTGCCAGCAGCTTAGTTGCGGAACTCACAGATACGCAGTATTTT	CASSLVAELTDTQYF
TRBV7-2	TRBJ2-1	many	TRBD2	TGTGCCAGCAGCGTTCGAGGCGGGGGTTTAAATGAGCAGTTCTTC	CASSVRGGGLNEQFF
TRBV4-1	TRBJ1-1	.	.	TGCGCCAGCAGCACCCCGGGGAAGTGGAACACTGAAGCTTTCTTT	CASSTPGKWNTEAFF
TRBV7-2	TRBJ2-1	few	TRBD2	TGTGCCAGCAGCTTTACTAGCGGGGGGGCAGGTGAGCAGTTCTTC	CASSFTSGGAGEQFF
TRBV5-6	TRBJ1-1	few	.	TGTGCCAGCAGGATGGGGGCACAGTCCCGAAAAGCTTTCTTT	CASRMGAQSRKAFF
TRBV7-8	TRBJ2-5	.	TRBD2	TGTGCCAGCAGCTTAGCGGCTAGCGGGTACCAAGAGACCCAGTACTTC	CASSLAASGYQETQYF
TRBV6-6	TRBJ1-2	.	.	TGTGCCAGCAGTTTCGGCACAGCTCCCAAGCCTAACTATGGCTACACCTTC	CASSFGTAPKPNYGYTF
TRBV7-9	TRBJ1-2	.	.	TGTGCCAGCAGCGATCTAAGACAGGCACCTAGAGGTGGCTACACCTTC	CASSDLRQAPRGGYTF
TRBV7-3	TRBJ2-2	.	.	TGTGCCAGCAGCCCCCTCCAGGGTTCCGGGGAGCTGTTTTTT	CASSPLQGSGELFF
TRBV20-1	TRBJ1-1	.	.	TGCAGTGCTAGTCACAGGGAATCGAACACTGAAGCTTTCTTT	CSASHRESNTEAFF
TRBV10-2	TRBJ2-1	.	.	TGCGCCAGCACTCCCTGGGGAACCTACAATGAGCAGTTCTTC	CASTPWGTYNEQFF
TRBV5-1	TRBJ1-1	few	TRBD1	TGCGCCAGCAGATCCGGGACAGGGACGATGAACACTGAAGCTTTCTTT	CASRSGTGTMNTEAFF
TRBV3-1	TRBJ1-3	.	.	TGTGCCAGCAGCCAGGTACTCTCTGGAAACACCATATATTTT	CASSQVLSGNTIYF
TRBV19	TRBJ2-1	.	.	TGTGCCAGTAGTATGGGGCTAGATAGACGGTCTGAGCAGTTCTTC	CASSMGLDRRSEQFF
TRBV6-6	TRBJ1-6	.	.	TGTGCCAGCAGTTACTCGCGGGGGATCAGTTCACCCCTCCACTTT	CASSYSRGISSPLHF
TRBV5-6	TRBJ2-5	.	.	TGTGCCAGCAGCTTGCCGAACCCCTTGGAGACCCAGTACTTC	CASSLPNPLETQYF
TRBV12-5	TRBJ2-1	.	.	TGTGCTAGTGGTTTGAGGCGGGACTCTTGGCCGGAGCAGTTCTTC	CASGLRRDSWPEQFF
TRBV2	TRBJ2-7	.	TRBD2	TGTGCCAGCAGCCTCCCGGGCAGCGGGGGGCCTACCTACGAGCAGTACTTC	CASSLPGSGGPTYEQYF
TRBV7-9	TRBJ2-2	.	.	TGTGCCAGCAGCTGGGCCCCAGCGAACACCGGGGAGCTGTTTTTT	CASSWAPANTGELFF
TRBV29-1	TRBJ1-2	few	.	TGCAGCGTAGTCTCGGGGCTCGGGGGCAATGGCTACACCTTC	CSVVSGLGGNGYTF
TRBV5-5	TRBJ1-6	.	.	TGTGCCAGCAGCTGGGCCGGGGGGGCTTATTCACCCCTCCACTTT	CASSWAGGAYSPLHF
TRBV20-1	TRBJ1-5	.	.	TGCAGTGCCCTGGCCGGAAGCAATCAGCCCCAGCATTTT	CSALAGSNQPQHF
TRBV5-1	TRBJ2-6	many	TRBD1	TGCGCCAGCAGCTTGACAGGGGTGGGCTCTGGGGCCAACGTCCTGACTTTC	CASSLTGVGSGANVLTF
TRBV7-8	TRBJ2-2	.	.	TGTGCCAGCAGACCACGACAGGCCCCAACCGGGGAGCTGTTTTTT	CASRPRQAPTGELFF
TRBV10-1	TRBJ1-3	few	.	TGCGCCAGCAGCGACGGTTCCAACGCTGGAAACACCATATATTTT	CASSDGSNAGNTIYF
TRBV7-2	TRBJ1-2	few	.	TGTGCCAGCAGCTTTATGGACGGGGGGCATGGCTACACCTTC	CASSFMDGGHGYTF
TRBV7-6	TRBJ2-7	few	.	TGTGCCAGCAGCTTAGTTCGAGAACACTACGAGCAGTACTTC	CASSLVREHYEQYF
TRBV25-1	TRBJ1-2	.	.	TGTGCCAGCAGTGAACATTCCGGAGATGGCTACACCTTC	CASSEHSGDGYTF
TRBV4-3	TRBJ1-4	many	.	TGCGCCAGCAGCCAAGATGGGGGAGAAAAACTGTTTTTT	CASSQDGGEKLFF
TRBV6-2/TRBV6-3	TRBJ2-1	.	TRBD1	TGTGCCAGCAGCTCCCGGACAGGGTACGATGAGCAGTTCTTC	CASSSRTGYDEQFF
TRBV7-6	TRBJ2-3	.	.	TGTGCCAGCAGCACGACTAGAACTAGCACAGATACGCAGTATTTT	CASSTTRTSTDTQYF